This T cell receptor (beta chain) emerged from a study of control samples from healthy donors and cancer patients (dated by TCRdb to 2020 to 2022). The V end loses 5 bases and the J end loses 0 bases, and a stretch of 17 bases separates them. From cysteine to phenylalanine, the CDR3 is 16 amino acids long. CDR3 DNA is the only sequence kept; it has 48 bases, read in frame from the first base. Looking up the germline V gene (reference sequence) yields CDR1 MNHEY and CDR2 SMNVEV. On this clone: Its antigen target is currently unknown.

Libraries were built with the immunoSEQ multiplex PCR assay. This is the immuneACCESS table as TCRdb keeps it, with only in-frame sequences that have V and J called. A part of the clones is gone; compared with another copy, unresolved V genes explain less than half, and the rest is unexplained. The table for this sample shows approximately 190,000 clones. The ten largest clones capture around 2% of the sample. The receptor was isolated from a woman aged 25 to 39 in good health. This chain joins TRBV27 to TRBJ2-7; 5 matching bases give a weak D call of TRBD1. Input material: blood. For the CDR3, the sequence is CASSNLRQWSSYEQYF. The sequenced DNA: TGTGCCAGCAGTAACCTACGACAGTGGAGCTCCTACGAGCAGTACTTC.